This TCR beta chain was captured in a study of T cells after yellow fever vaccination. About the study: Fractions low in cell number were prepared with SMART-Seq v4 Ultra Low Input.

This clonotype was counted ten times or more. Its antigen is undetermined. 5'RACE template switching added a universal primer site and UMIs to TCR cDNA. One entry per CDR3 protein results from TCRdb running MiXCR on the 5' RACE reads. The sample has 300,000 to 350,000 distinct CDR3 sequences, around 4.4% seen once; the top ten hold approximately 19%. The CDR3 covers 12 residues. Germline CDR1 SEHNR, CDR2 FQNEAQ (reference sequence). J gave up 9 bases and V 5 bases, and 1 base lay outside the gene matches. Broader study findings: Compared with primary, the secondary response was weaker and peaked at day 5, not 15. Contamination of FACS-sorted repertoires by abundant clonotypes from the bulk population could occur.

This receptor was obtained from a man aged 18 to 30 who received the YFV17D yellow fever vaccine. V usage is TRBV7-9 and J usage is TRBJ2-1, with TRBD2 matching over 10 bases. The input for sequencing was PBMCs, taken 15 days after the yellow fever booster vaccination. The CDR3 sequence: CASSRTSGEQFF. In nucleotides, the CDR3 is TGTGCCAGCAGCCGGACTAGCGGTGAGCAGTTCTTC. Complete variable domain (other parts from reference TRBV7-9 and TRBJ2-1): DTGVSQNPRHKITKRGQNVTFRCDPISEHNRLYWYRQTLGQGPEFLTYFQNEAQLEKSRLLSDRFSAERPKGSFSTLEIQRTEQGDSAMYLCASSRTSGEQFFGPGTRLTVL.